The clone carrying this TCR beta chain was seen only a few times. The antigen is undetermined. This specimen comes from a study of T-cell memory formation after mild COVID-19. MiXCR, applied by TCRdb to the 5' RACE reads, yields one record per CDR3 protein. Of 550,000 to 700,000 distinct CDR3 sequences listed, roughly 18% were seen once; the top ten hold about 11%. The CDR3 runs to 16 residues. J gave up 1 base and V 1 base, and 1 base lay outside the gene matches. From germline, CDR1 is LGHNA and CDR2 YNFKEQ. Study results and limitations: Pre-infection memory carried some responding clones, suggesting that cross-reactive memory joined. Clones that contracted clustered mainly in CM and EM if CD4+ and in EMRA if CD8+.

V and J are TRBV4-2 and TRBJ2-3, with 11 bases that match TRBD1. This receptor was taken from an adult woman who had mild COVID-19 (a few samples of this study predate the infection). Cell type and time point are not known. The source material was PBMCs or a T cell subset sorted from them (not recorded which). The CDR3 nucleotides read TGTGCCAGCAGCCAAGCGGGACAGGGGGGCACAGATACGCAGTATTTT. This sequence encodes CASSQAGQGGTDTQYF.